This TCR beta chain was documented in a study of identical twins. The study, taken as a whole, reports: Insertions were fewer in abundant cord blood beta clonotypes, whereas memory repertoires showed none of this pattern. Because invariant MAIT and iNKT cells could be present, zero-insertion analyses could be partly confounded.

Using its own MiXCR run on the 5' RACE reads, TCRdb lists one record per CDR3 protein. The data show approximately 680,000 distinct CDR3 sequences, under 8.5% seen once. This clonotype came up many times. Its antigen remains unknown. The V gene lost 3 bases and the J gene lost 6 bases, with 11 bases spanning the gap. Germline V CDR1 and CDR2: SGHVS, FQNEAQ. The CDR3 consists of 13 residues. In addition, the sample was reused for a study of yellow fever vaccine responses in identical twins.

The TCR originated in a woman aged 18-29 years in good health. The chain has TRBV7-8 and TRBJ2-5; a weak D match, TRBD2 (5 bases). Sequencing used PBMCs. The CDR3 is CASSLDGIKTQYF. CDR3 sequence (DNA): TGTGCCAGCAGCTTGGACGGGATTAAGACCCAGTACTTC.